The 18 T cell receptor beta chains presented below share a single source sample, sequenced in a study of blood T cell repertoires in COVID-19. Repertoires were generated with immunoSEQ multiplex PCR, while TCRdb's copy carries only in-frame clones and drops some. The sample contains about 87,000 clones, about 90% of which appear only once. The sequencing input was peripheral blood. These receptor sequences come from a man aged 18-30 years with COVID-19, enrolled during active disease.

The gene calls are TRBV13 and TRBJ1-6, with 9 bases aligning to TRBD1. Germline loops: CDR1 PRHDT, CDR2 FYEKMQ (reference sequence). V shed 4 bases, J shed 8 bases, and the junction held 6 bases outside the gene matches. CDR3 size: 15 residues. The CDR3 is CASSSRDRADSPLHF. The CDR3 DNA reads TGTGCCAGCAGCTCAAGGGACAGGGCGGATTCACCCCTCCACTTT.

The chain recombines TRBV4-3 with TRBJ1-2; TRBD1 is a possible D gene (6 bases). This CDR3 spans 16 amino acids. V gave up 0 bases and J gave up 4 bases, with 15 bases separating them. The V gene's germline CDR1 is LGHNA and CDR2 YSLEER. The CDR3 loop is CASSQDLGGKVYGYTF. For the CDR3, the DNA is TGCGCCAGCAGCCAAGATCTAGGGGGTAAAGTCTATGGCTACACCTTC.

V is TRBV27 and J is TRBJ2-7; TRBD1 matches 7 bases. The V and J ends lost 5 bases and 3 bases, in that order; junction bases with no gene match: 4. Germline V gene data show CDR1 as MNHEY and CDR2 as SMNVEV (reference sequence). This CDR3 spans 13 amino acids. The chain's CDR3 is CASSPGQRYEQYF. CDR3 nucleotides: TGTGCCAGCAGTCCGGGACAGCGCTACGAGCAGTACTTC.

The chain links TRBV7-9 to TRBJ2-1, with D tentatively TRBD2 (9 bases). Germline V gene data show CDR1 as SEHNR and CDR2 as FQNEAQ (reference sequence). This CDR3 has 19 amino acids. V was cut by 5 bases and J by 10 bases, with 33 bases left in between. The CDR3 sequence: CASSPPGQEASWLAGEQFF. The CDR3 DNA reads as TGTGCCAGCAGCCCCCCGGGACAGGAGGCCTCATGGCTAGCGGGGGAGCAGTTCTTC.

CDR3 protein: CASNGPGGRSNTEAFF. The CDR3 DNA reads TGTGCCAGTAACGGGCCAGGGGGCCGCTCGAACACTGAAGCTTTCTTT. The chain combines TRBV19 with TRBJ1-1, with 8 bases that match TRBD1. This CDR3 region has 16 residues. Germline CDR1 and CDR2: LNHDA and SQIVND (reference sequence). V shed 7 bases, J shed 1 base, and the junction held 11 bases outside the gene matches.

This chain uses TRBV27 with TRBJ1-5; the D gene is possibly TRBD1 (6 bases). CDR3 length: 17 residues. V dropped 5 bases and J dropped 2 bases, with 19 bases sitting between them. Germline assignment: CDR1 MNHEY and CDR2 SMNVEV (reference sequence). The CDR3, as DNA: TGTGCCAGCAGTCCGATCACCGGGACACCAGGCAATCAGCCCCAGCATTTT. It is translated as CASSPITGTPGNQPQHF.

V and J are TRBV29-1 and TRBJ2-7; tentative D call: TRBD1 (7 bases). The V end lost 4 bases, the J end lost 0 bases, and 10 bases lay between the germline ends. The CDR3 extends over 13 amino acids. Germline CDR1 is SQVTM and CDR2 is ANQGSEA. As DNA, the CDR3 is TGCAGCGTTGCGGGGGACAGCTCCTACGAGCAGTACTTC. Translation gives CSVAGDSSYEQYF.

The rearrangement joins TRBV19 to TRBJ2-4, with TRBD1 as a possible D gene (5 bases). CDR3 length equals 16 residues. Trimming pared 3 bases from V and 8 bases from J, leaving 20 bases between. The germline CDR1 and CDR2 sequences are LNHDA and SQIVND (reference sequence). CDR3 coding DNA: TGTGCCAGTAGTATTTCCTACCTAGGGGTCCGGGACATTCAGTACTTC. Its protein is CASSISYLGVRDIQYF.

This chain links TRBV15 with TRBJ2-2; 14 bases line up with TRBD2. Germline CDR1 and CDR2: LNHNV and YYDKDF (reference sequence). The length of the CDR3 is 17 residues. Unmatched junction bases numbered 3, after V lost 0 bases and J lost 6 bases. Here the CDR3 reads CATSRDRGLAGAGELFF. The CDR3 DNA follows: TGTGCCACCAGCAGAGATCGGGGACTAGCGGGAGCCGGGGAGCTGTTTTTT.

The chain employs TRBV28 and TRBJ2-5; 11 nucleotides match TRBD2. Germline V gives CDR1 MDHEN, CDR2 SYDVKM. Trimming cost V 6 bases and J 3 bases; bases outside gene matches: 6. The CDR3 runs 15 residues. This CDR3 reads CASRLVGLAEETQYF. CDR3 DNA: TGTGCCAGCAGACTTGTGGGACTAGCGGAAGAGACCCAGTACTTC.

The chain recombines TRBV7-2 with TRBJ1-6; unclear D gene. Trimming pared 2 bases from V and 7 bases from J, leaving 9 bases between. Germline V gene sequence: CDR1 SGHTA, CDR2 FQGNSA. The CDR3 sequence is 14 residues long. The CDR3 is CASSLNAGNSPLHF. CDR3 nucleotides: TGTGCCAGCAGCTTAAACGCAGGAAATTCACCCCTCCACTTT.

This sequence joins TRBV4-3 and TRBJ2-7; 7 bases are a match to TRBD1. Trimming took 3 bases from V and 5 from J; bases not matched to a gene: 10. From germline, CDR1 is LGHNA and CDR2 YSLEER. The CDR3 loop spans 15 amino acids. The CDR3 region has the DNA TGCGCCAGCAGCCAGATTCACAGGGGACAACACGAGCAGTACTTC. This encodes CASSQIHRGQHEQYF.

The rearrangement joins TRBV9 to TRBJ2-1; 11 nucleotides align to TRBD2. J was trimmed by 3 bases and V by 0 bases; bases with no gene match: 2. Germline V gene data show CDR1 as SGDLS and CDR2 as YYNGEE. CDR3 size: 16 residues. Written as DNA, the CDR3 is TGTGCCAGCAGCGTAGAAACTAGCGGGAGCTACAATGAGCAGTTCTTC. Residues: CASSVETSGSYNEQFF.

The chain joins TRBV11-2 to TRBJ2-1; TRBD1 matches at 11 bases. CDR1 is SGHAT and CDR2 is FQNNGV in the germline V gene. J gave up 7 bases and V 4 bases, and 6 bases lay outside the gene matches. This CDR3 comprises 15 residues. In DNA, the CDR3 is TGTGCCAGCAGCTCTTGGACAGGGGGCTTAAATGAGCAGTTCTTC. Protein: CASSSWTGGLNEQFF.

This clone has only one observation. V and J are TRBV6-1 and TRBJ2-2; TRBD2 aligns across 7 bases. CDR1 is MNHNS, CDR2 SASEGT, per germline. Germline trimming cut 0 bases from V and 2 bases from J; bases unmatched to any gene: 6. CDR3 size: 17 residues. CDR3 residues: CASSEAGGFPNTGELFF. The CDR3 bases are TGTGCCAGCAGTGAAGCCGGGGGGTTTCCCAACACCGGGGAGCTGTTTTTT.

The rearrangement joins TRBV3-1 (or the pseudogene TRBV3-2) to TRBJ2-5; 10 bases match TRBD2. V was pared by 2 bases and J by 1 base, with 7 bases of the junction left unmatched. Germline lookup yields CDR1 LGHDT and CDR2 YNNKEL (reference sequence). The CDR3 has 17 residues. CDR3 nucleotide sequence: TGTGCCAGCAGCCAAATAGCGGGAGGCCTCCTCCAAGAGACCCAGTACTTC. It codes for CASSQIAGGLLQETQYF.

This chain links TRBV11-2 with TRBJ1-2; 8 bases match TRBD1. Germline values: CDR1 SGHAT, CDR2 FQNNGV. V was pared by 3 bases and J by 8 bases, with 8 bases of the junction left unmatched. This CDR3 region has 14 residues. The CDR3 region has the DNA TGTGCCAGCAGCTTGAACAGGGGGACTAAGGGCTACACCTTC. Its translation is CASSLNRGTKGYTF. Full variable domain (rest looked up from reference TRBV11-2 and TRBJ1-2): EAGVAQSPRYKIIEKRQSVAFWCNPISGHATLYWYQQILGQGPKLLIQFQNNGVVDDSQLPKDRFSAERLKGVDSTLKIQPAKLEDSAVYLCASSLNRGTKGYTFGSGTRLTVV.

CDR3 DNA sequence: TGTGCCAGCAGCCCTACAGGGGGCCTAAACATTCAGTACTTC. It yields the protein CASSPTGGLNIQYF. This chain connects TRBV27 to TRBJ2-4, with TRBD1 matching over 9 bases. The CDR3 covers 14 residues. J was trimmed by 6 bases and V by 6 bases; bases with no gene match: 6. Looked up from germline, CDR1 is MNHEY and CDR2 is SMNVEV (reference sequence).